The 17 T cell receptor beta chains reported below all come from one sample, sequenced in a study of regulatory T cells in long-lasting Graves disease. Time point: persistent/refractory GD, antithyroid drugs over 5 years with positive TRAb. RNA isolated from PBMCs was used to make the TCR library. Both iRepertoire HTBI primers and Arm-PCR of CDR3 regions were used to build the TCR beta libraries. Via MiXCR, TCRdb re-called the multiplex PCR reads, giving one row per CDR3 protein. The sample has around 500,000 distinct CDR3 sequences; about a fifth are singletons. Sequenced here: peripheral blood mononuclear cells (PBMCs), sampled when the disease was refractory, from a patient treated with antithyroid drugs. The receptors here all came from a female donor with Graves disease.

V gene TRBV24-1 combines with J gene TRBJ2-5; D is possibly TRBD1 or TRBD2 (6 bases each). The germline V and J ends were trimmed by 4 bases and 5 bases, with 19 bases remaining between them. Germline V lookup: CDR1 KGHDR, CDR2 SFDVKD. The CDR3 is 16 amino acids. CDR3 protein: CATSDPGRGGGETQYF. CDR3 nucleotides: TGTGCCACCAGTGACCCCGGCAGGGGAGGAGGGGAGACCCAGTACTTC.

This clonotype was recorded many times. Written as DNA, the CDR3 is TGTGCCAGCAGTCAGACTGGGGACAGGGACCTTTTTTTAGGAAGTTCACCCCTCCACTTT. As protein: CASSQTGDRDLFLGSSPLHF. The chain combines TRBV28 with TRBJ1-6; 9 bases are shared with TRBD1. This CDR3 has 20 amino acids. V trimming: 5 bases; J trimming: 9 bases; junction bases outside the gene matches: 23. Germline lookup yields CDR1 MDHEN and CDR2 SYDVKM.

The J gene is TRBJ2-3, the V gene TRBV7-2; 10 bases map to TRBD2. CDR3 size: 13 residues. V shed 1 base, J shed 14 bases, and the junction held 6 bases outside the gene matches. Per the germline V gene, CDR1 is SGHTA and CDR2 is FQGNSA. The CDR3 DNA sequence: TGTGCCAGCAGCTTAGATCCTAGCGGGAGTCCGTATTTT. Its translation: CASSLDPSGSPYF.

The genes are TRBV3-1 and TRBJ2-7; 8 bases match TRBD2. Germline trimming cut 1 base from V and 4 bases from J; bases unmatched to any gene: 3. The CDR3 is made up of 14 amino acids. Germline assignment: CDR1 LGHDT and CDR2 YNNKEL (reference sequence). The CDR3 loop reads CASSQVTGGYEQYF. DNA for the CDR3: TGTGCCAGCAGCCAAGTGACGGGAGGGTACGAGCAGTACTTC.

This clonotype was found many times. This sequence joins TRBV20-1 and TRBJ2-7, with 9 bases aligning to TRBD2. J was trimmed by 4 bases and V by 3 bases; bases with no gene match: 10. Germline loops: CDR1 DFQATT, CDR2 SNEGSKA (reference sequence). The CDR3 is 15 residues long. The CDR3 coding sequence is TGCAGTGCTAGTGAGTTAGCGGGAGTAGGGTACGAGCAGTACTTC. This gives the protein CSASELAGVGYEQYF.

There are many counts of this clonotype. This chain joins TRBV29-1 and TRBJ1-1; a weak D match, TRBD1 (6 bases). Germline CDR1 is SQVTM and CDR2 is ANQGSEA. The CDR3 totals 13 residues. Trimming left V 7 bases short and J 4 bases short, with 16 bases between. The CDR3: CSGGIGQSTEAFF. CDR3 DNA sequence: TGCAGCGGGGGGATTGGACAGAGCACTGAAGCTTTCTTT.

The table lists this clonotype with many counts. This sequence joins TRBV29-1 and TRBJ2-5; TRBD1 matches at 7 bases. V lost 6 bases and J lost 1; bases outside the gene matches: 2. Germline CDR1 is SQVTM and CDR2 is ANQGSEA. The CDR3 runs to 12 residues. The CDR3: CSVRTGQETQYF. The CDR3 DNA is TGCAGCGTAAGGACAGGCCAAGAGACCCAGTACTTC.

CDR3 in amino acids: CSARIGLGLSQETQYF. CDR3 DNA sequence: TGCAGTGCTAGAATCGGACTCGGGCTCTCCCAAGAGACCCAGTACTTC. This chain joins TRBV20-1 and TRBJ2-5, with D possibly being TRBD2 (5 bases). The CDR3 has 16 amino acids. Trimming took off 2 bases at V and 1 base at J, with 17 bases between the two ends. The germline V gene encodes CDR1 DFQATT and CDR2 SNEGSKA (reference sequence).

This clonotype was detected many times. V is TRBV7-2 and J is TRBJ2-5, with TRBD1 identical over 11 bases. V lost 6 bases to trimming and J lost 5 bases; unmatched junction nucleotides: 11. The CDR3 covers 16 residues. Germline V CDR1 and CDR2: SGHTA, FQGNSA. The CDR3 nucleotides read TGTGCCAGCAGGTCAGGACAGGGGGCGCTCGGTGAGACCCAGTACTTC. Translated: CASRSGQGALGETQYF.

This clonotype has ten or more counts. The chain joins TRBV6-5 to TRBJ1-1, with 7 positions matching TRBD1. The length of the CDR3 is 19 residues. Germline CDR1 MNHEY, CDR2 SVGAGI. V was pared by 2 bases and J by 1 base, with 16 bases of the junction left unmatched. CDR3 amino acids: CASSYHRGRGRRPNTEAFF. The CDR3 DNA is TGTGCCAGCAGTTACCATCGAGGGAGGGGGCGCAGACCGAACACTGAAGCTTTCTTT.

The rearrangement links TRBV7-6 to TRBJ2-7; D gene ambiguous. V shed 1 base and J shed 2 bases, with 12 bases lying between them. CDR1 SGHVS and CDR2 FNYEAQ come from the germline V gene. This CDR3 is built from 15 residues. The CDR3 sequence: CASSLEGSPTYEQYF. As DNA, the CDR3 is TGTGCCAGCAGCTTAGAGGGCAGCCCGACCTACGAGCAGTACTTC.

The V call is TRBV7-4, the J call TRBJ1-5, with a possible D match to TRBD1 (5 bases). This CDR3 has 16 amino acids. The germline V gene encodes CDR1 SGHVT and CDR2 SQSDAQ. V shed 0 bases and J shed 0 bases, with 9 bases lying between them. This CDR3 is CASSLAGTLSNQPQHF. The CDR3 region has the DNA TGTGCCAGCAGCTTAGCCGGGACTCTTAGCAATCAGCCCCAGCATTTT.

This clonotype has a count of ten or more. The chain uses TRBV2 and TRBJ1-5, with D perhaps matching TRBD1 (6 bases). The V gene's germline CDR1 is SNHLY and CDR2 FYNNEI. The CDR3 is made up of 15 amino acids. With 5 bases removed from V and 0 bases from J, the gap between germline ends came to 11 bases. CDR3 DNA sequence: TGTGCCAGCAGTCAGAGGGGGTTTAGCAATCAGCCCCAGCATTTT. It encodes CASSQRGFSNQPQHF.

This clonotype was detected ten times or more. This rearrangement joins TRBV28 to TRBJ1-5; TRBD1 might be the D (5 bases). V lost 6 bases and J 6 bases, leaving 15 bases between the germline ends. This CDR3 has 14 amino acids. Looked up from germline, CDR1 is MDHEN and CDR2 is SYDVKM. The CDR3 loop reads CASRTKQGRQPQHF. The CDR3 bases are TGTGCCAGCAGGACGAAGCAGGGACGTCAGCCCCAGCATTTT.

This clonotype was seen more than once but under ten times. The rearrangement uses TRBV3-2 and TRBJ1-2; the tabulated D call, TRBD1, remains unverified against the DNA. TRBV3-2 is a pseudogene. The CDR3 totals 16 residues. CDR3 sequence (DNA): TGTGCCAGCAGCCAAGATGACAGGGTGTTTACCTATGGCTACACCTTC. Amino acid sequence: CASSQDDRVFTYGYTF.

At least ten counts were recorded for this clonotype. The chain is built from TRBV20-1 and TRBJ2-4, with D perhaps given as TRBD1 or TRBD2 (6 bases each). The germline V gene has CDR1 DFQATT and CDR2 SNEGSKA (reference sequence). V was shortened by 3 bases and J by 2 bases, with 17 bases between the two germline ends. There are 16 residues in the CDR3. CDR3 bases: TGCAGTGCTAGGGAGGGACAAGTGGTAACCAAAAACATTCAGTACTTC. The encoded protein is CSAREGQVVTKNIQYF.

This chain joins TRBV5-1 and TRBJ2-5; D may be TRBD1 (5 bases). The ends were cut back, 5 bases at V and 1 base at J, with 12 bases in the middle. CDR3 size: 14 residues. CDR1 is SGHRS and CDR2 is YFSETQ in the germline V gene. Here the CDR3 reads CASSYATAQETQYF. The CDR3, as DNA: TGCGCCAGCAGTTACGCGACAGCCCAAGAGACCCAGTACTTC.